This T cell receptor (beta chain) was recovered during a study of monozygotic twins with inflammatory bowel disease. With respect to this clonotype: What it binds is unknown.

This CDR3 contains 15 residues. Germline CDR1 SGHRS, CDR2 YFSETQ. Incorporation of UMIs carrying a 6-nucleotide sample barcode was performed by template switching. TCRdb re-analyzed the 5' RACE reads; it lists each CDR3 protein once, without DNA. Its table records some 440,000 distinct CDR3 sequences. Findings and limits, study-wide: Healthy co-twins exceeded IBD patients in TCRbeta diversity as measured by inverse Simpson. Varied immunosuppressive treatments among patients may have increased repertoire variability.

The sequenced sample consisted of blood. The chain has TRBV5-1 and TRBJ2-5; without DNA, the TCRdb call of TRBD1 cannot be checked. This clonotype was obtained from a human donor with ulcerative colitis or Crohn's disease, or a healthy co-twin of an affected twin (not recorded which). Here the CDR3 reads CASSLAAGGEKTQYF.